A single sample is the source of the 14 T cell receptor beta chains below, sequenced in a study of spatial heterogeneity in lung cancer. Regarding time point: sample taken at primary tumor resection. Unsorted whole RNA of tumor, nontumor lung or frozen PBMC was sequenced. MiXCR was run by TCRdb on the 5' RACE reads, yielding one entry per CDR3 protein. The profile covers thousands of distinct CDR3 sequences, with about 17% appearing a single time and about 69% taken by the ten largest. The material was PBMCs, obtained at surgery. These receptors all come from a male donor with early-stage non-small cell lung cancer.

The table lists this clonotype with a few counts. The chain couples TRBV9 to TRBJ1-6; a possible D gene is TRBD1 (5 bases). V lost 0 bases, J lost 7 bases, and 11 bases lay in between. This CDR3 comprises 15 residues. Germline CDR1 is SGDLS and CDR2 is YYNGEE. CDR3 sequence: CASSVDGGRNSPLHF. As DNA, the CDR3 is TGTGCCAGCAGCGTAGATGGGGGACGAAATTCACCCCTCCACTTT.

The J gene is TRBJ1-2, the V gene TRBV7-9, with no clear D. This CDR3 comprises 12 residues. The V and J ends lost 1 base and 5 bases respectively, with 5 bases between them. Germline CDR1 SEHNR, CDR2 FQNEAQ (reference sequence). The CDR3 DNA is TGTGCCAGCAGCTTAGACGCTTATGGCTACACCTTC. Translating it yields CASSLDAYGYTF.

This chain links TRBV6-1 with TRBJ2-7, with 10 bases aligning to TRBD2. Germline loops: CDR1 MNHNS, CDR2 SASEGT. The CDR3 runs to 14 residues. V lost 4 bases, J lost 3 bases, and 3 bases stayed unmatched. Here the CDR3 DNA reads TGTGCCAGCAGTGCCACTAGCGGGATCTACGAGCAGTACTTC. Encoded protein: CASSATSGIYEQYF.

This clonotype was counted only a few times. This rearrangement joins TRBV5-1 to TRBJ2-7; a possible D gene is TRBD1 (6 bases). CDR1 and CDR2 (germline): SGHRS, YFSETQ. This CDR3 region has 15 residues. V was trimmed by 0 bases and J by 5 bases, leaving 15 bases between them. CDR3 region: CASSLGNRAIDEQYF. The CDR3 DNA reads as TGCGCCAGCAGCTTGGGGAACAGGGCAATAGACGAGCAGTACTTC.

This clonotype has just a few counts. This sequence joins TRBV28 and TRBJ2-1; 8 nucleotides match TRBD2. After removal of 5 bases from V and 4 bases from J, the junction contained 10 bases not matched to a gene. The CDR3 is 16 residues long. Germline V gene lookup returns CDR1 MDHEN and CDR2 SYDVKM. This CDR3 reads CASSTRPGRAYNEQFF. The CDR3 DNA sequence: TGTGCCAGCAGTACCCGGCCCGGGAGGGCGTACAATGAGCAGTTCTTC.

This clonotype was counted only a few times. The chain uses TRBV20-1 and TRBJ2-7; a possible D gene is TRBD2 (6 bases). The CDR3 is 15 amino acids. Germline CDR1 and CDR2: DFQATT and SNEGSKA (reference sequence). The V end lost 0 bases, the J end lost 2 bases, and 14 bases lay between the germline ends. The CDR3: CSARDWDFTTYEQYF. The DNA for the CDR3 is TGCAGTGCTAGAGATTGGGACTTTACAACCTACGAGCAGTACTTC.

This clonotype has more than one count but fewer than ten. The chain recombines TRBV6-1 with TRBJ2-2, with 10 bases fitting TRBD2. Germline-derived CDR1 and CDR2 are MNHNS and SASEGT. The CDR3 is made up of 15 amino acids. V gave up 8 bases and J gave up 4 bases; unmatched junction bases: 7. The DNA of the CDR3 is TGTGCCAGCCGCGACCTAGCGGGGGCCACCGGGGAGCTGTTTTTT. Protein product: CASRDLAGATGELFF.

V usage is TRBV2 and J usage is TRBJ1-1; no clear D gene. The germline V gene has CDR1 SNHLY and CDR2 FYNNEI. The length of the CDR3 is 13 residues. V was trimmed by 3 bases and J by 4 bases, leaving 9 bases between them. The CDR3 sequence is CASSDDASTEAFF. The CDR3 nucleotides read TGTGCCAGCAGTGACGACGCGAGCACTGAAGCTTTCTTT.

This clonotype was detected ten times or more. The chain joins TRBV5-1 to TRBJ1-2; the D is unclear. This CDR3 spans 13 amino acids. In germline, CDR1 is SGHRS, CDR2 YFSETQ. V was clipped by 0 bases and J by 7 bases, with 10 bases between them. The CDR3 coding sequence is TGCGCCAGCAGCTTGGCCGGGGTTGGTGGCTACACCTTC. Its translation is CASSLAGVGGYTF.

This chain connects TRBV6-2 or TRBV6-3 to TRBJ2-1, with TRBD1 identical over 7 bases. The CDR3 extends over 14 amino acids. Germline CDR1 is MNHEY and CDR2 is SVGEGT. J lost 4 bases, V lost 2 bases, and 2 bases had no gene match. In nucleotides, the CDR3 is TGTGCCAGCAGTTACCCCAGGGGGTACAATGAGCAGTTCTTC. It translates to CASSYPRGYNEQFF.

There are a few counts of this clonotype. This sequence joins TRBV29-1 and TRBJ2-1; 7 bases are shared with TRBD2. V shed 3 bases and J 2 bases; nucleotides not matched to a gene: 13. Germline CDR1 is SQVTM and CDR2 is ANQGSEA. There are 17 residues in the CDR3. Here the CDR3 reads CSVDSPSGRPPYNEQFF. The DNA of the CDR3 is TGCAGCGTTGATTCGCCTAGCGGCCGCCCCCCCTACAATGAGCAGTTCTTC.

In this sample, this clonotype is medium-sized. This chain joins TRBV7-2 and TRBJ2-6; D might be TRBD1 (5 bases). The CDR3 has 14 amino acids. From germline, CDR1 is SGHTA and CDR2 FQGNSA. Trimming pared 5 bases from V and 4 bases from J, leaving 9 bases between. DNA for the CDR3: TGTGCCAGCAGCCCAGGGATCGGGGCCAACGTCCTGACTTTC. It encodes CASSPGIGANVLTF.

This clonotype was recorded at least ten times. The CDR3 sequence is CASSLNKNTEAFF. In nucleotides, the CDR3 is TGTGCCAGCAGTTTAAACAAGAACACTGAAGCTTTCTTT. This rearrangement joins TRBV28 to TRBJ1-1, with D hard to call. CDR3 length: 13 amino acids. The ends were cut back, 2 bases at V and 1 base at J, with 5 bases in the middle. Per the germline V gene, CDR1 is MDHEN and CDR2 is SYDVKM. Drawing the rest from reference TRBV28 and TRBJ1-1, the complete variable domain is DVKVTQSSRYLVKRTGEKVFLECVQDMDHENMFWYRQDPGLGLRLIYFSYDVKMKEKGDIPEGYSVSREKKERFSLILESASTNQTSMYLCASSLNKNTEAFFGQGTRLTVV.

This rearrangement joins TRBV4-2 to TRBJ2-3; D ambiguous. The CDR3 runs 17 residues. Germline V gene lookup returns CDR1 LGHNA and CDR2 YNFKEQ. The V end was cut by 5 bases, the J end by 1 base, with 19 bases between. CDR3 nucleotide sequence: TGTGCCAGCAGCTCCAAGTGGGAATGGGCCCGCACAGATACGCAGTATTTT. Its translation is CASSSKWEWARTDTQYF.